This TCR beta chain is from a study of OX40 agonist ivuxolimab in advanced cancers. The CDR3 is 15 amino acids. The germline V gene encodes CDR1 SGDLS and CDR2 YYNGEE. Deletions cut 3 bases from V and 5 bases from J, with 17 bases between. Using immunoSEQ multiplex PCR, the repertoire was profiled, and TCRdb retains in-frame clones only, with some absent. The repertoire has tens of thousands of clones, 90% of them found once; the top ten carry 0.3% to 0.4%. The chain couples TRBV9 to TRBJ2-5, with D maybe TRBD1 (5 bases). The sequence was obtained from an adult with an advanced solid tumor such as melanoma, head and neck, liver or kidney cancer. The starting material was CD4+ or CD8+ T cells sorted from blood, obtained in a trial of the OX40 agonist ivuxolimab. The CDR3 sequence: CASSGSVGAWETQYF. The CDR3 region has the DNA TGTGCCAGCAGCGGGAGTGTAGGGGCATGGGAGACCCAGTACTTC.